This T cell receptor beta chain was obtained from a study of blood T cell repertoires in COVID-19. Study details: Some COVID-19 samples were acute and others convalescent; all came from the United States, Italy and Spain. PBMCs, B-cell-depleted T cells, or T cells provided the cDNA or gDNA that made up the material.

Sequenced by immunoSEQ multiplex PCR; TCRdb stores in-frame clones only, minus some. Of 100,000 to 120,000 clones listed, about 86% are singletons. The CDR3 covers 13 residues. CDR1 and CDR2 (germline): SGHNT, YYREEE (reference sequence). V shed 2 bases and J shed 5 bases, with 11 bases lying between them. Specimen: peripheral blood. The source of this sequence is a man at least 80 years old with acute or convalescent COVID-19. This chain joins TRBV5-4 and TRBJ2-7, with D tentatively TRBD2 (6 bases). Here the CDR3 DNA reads TGTGCCAGCAGCTTTGGGGGGAAGGACGAGCAGTACTTC. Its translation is CASSFGGKDEQYF.